Listed below are T cell receptor beta chains from one sample, sequenced in a study of blood T cell repertoires in COVID-19. The table came from immunoSEQ multiplex PCR; TCRdb's copy has only in-frame clones and leaves some out. The table includes 95,000 to 150,000 clones, roughly four fifths detected once. Specimen: peripheral blood. Receptors originate from a young man with COVID-19, enrolled during active disease. Both conserved end residues are part of each CDR3.

>TRBJ1-5|15|TRBV2
CASSAVTGTNQPQHF
>TRBJ2-5|14|TRBV6-1
CASSEGLTRETQYF
>TRBJ1-1|13|TRBV6-5
CASSSRPGEAAFF
>TRBJ1-4|15|TRBV4-1
CASSSPFRANEKLFF
>TRBJ2-4|14|TRBV2
CASSHRDPPVIQYF
>TRBJ2-7|14|TRBV5-5
CASRGTLSSYEQYF
>TRBJ1-4|13|TRBV12-3/TRBV12-4
CASNRNTNEKLFF
>TRBJ1-2|12|TRBV19
CASSYGNYGYTF
>TRBJ1-2|12|TRBV29-1
CSVEGGQDGYTF
>TRBJ2-1|17|TRBV6-4
CASSDSTPGQGAGEQFF
>TRBJ1-2|13|TRBV29-1
CSVVGQGQLKNTF
>TRBJ2-7|13|TRBV29-1
CSAGGQGAYEQYF
>TRBJ1-5|15|TRBV19
CASSNQGDGNQPQHF
>TRBJ1-5|19|TRBV4-1
CASSLTPGQGNIGNQPQHF
>TRBJ2-3|14|TRBV13
CASSASGGKDTQYF
>TRBJ1-2|14|TRBV6-5
CASGTGLDDYGYTF
>TRBJ2-7|16|TRBV14
CASSQWGLAKSYEQYF
>TRBJ1-2|13|TRBV12-3/TRBV12-4
CASSFTEAYGYTF
>TRBJ2-2|16|TRBV5-4
CASSPGWGANTGELFF
>TRBJ1-6|14|TRBV18
CASSPGQGNSPLHF
>TRBJ2-2|14|TRBV7-9
CASSLIKGPGELFF
>TRBJ1-6|17|TRBV5-5
CASSLDRPSSYNSPLHF